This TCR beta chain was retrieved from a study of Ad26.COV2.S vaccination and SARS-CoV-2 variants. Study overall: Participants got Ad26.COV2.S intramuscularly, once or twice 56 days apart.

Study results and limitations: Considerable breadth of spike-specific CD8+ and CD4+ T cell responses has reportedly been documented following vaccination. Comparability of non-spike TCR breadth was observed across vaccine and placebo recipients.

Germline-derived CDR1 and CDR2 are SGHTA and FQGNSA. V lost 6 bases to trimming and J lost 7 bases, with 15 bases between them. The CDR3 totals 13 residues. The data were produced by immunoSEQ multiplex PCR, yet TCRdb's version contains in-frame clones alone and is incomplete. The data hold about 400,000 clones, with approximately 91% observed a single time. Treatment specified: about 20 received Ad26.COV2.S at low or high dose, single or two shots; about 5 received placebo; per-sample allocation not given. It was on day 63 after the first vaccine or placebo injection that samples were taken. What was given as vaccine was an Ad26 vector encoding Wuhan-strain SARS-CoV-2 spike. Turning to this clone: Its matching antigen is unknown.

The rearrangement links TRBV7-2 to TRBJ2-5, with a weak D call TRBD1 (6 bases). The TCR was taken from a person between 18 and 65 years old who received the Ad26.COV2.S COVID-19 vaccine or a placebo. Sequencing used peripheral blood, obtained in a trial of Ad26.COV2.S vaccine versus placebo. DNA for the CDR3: TGTGCCAGCAGTAATGCAGGGGCCGCGACCCAGTACTTC. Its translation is CASSNAGAATQYF.